This entry is about one T cell receptor (beta chain). Antigen unknown. This entry belongs to a study of cytotoxic CD8 clonotypes in ibrutinib-treated CLL. Study background: The subjects consisted of about a dozen relapsed/refractory and around 15 treatment-naive individuals, with 17 to 18 IGHV unmutated. Study results and caveats: Elevated clonality accompanied ibrutinib response, with a return toward baseline values at progression. Public clonotypes (which were uncommon) either contracted or remained stable on treatment.

Sequenced by immunoSEQ multiplex PCR; TCRdb stores in-frame clones only, minus some. The profile shows over 250,000 clones, around 76% of them singletons. The trim removed 7 bases at V and 4 bases at J, leaving 9 bases unmatched. Germline CDR1 is MRHNA and CDR2 is SNTAGT. CDR3 size: 14 residues. V and J are TRBV6-4 and TRBJ1-2, with 7 bases matching TRBD1. The clonotype comes from a human donor with chronic lymphocytic leukemia. Sequencing used PBMCs, obtained at disease progression, from a patient treated with ibrutinib. The CDR3 is CASNSGGTVYGYTF. The CDR3 DNA is TGTGCCAGCAATTCAGGGGGAACCGTCTATGGCTACACCTTC.